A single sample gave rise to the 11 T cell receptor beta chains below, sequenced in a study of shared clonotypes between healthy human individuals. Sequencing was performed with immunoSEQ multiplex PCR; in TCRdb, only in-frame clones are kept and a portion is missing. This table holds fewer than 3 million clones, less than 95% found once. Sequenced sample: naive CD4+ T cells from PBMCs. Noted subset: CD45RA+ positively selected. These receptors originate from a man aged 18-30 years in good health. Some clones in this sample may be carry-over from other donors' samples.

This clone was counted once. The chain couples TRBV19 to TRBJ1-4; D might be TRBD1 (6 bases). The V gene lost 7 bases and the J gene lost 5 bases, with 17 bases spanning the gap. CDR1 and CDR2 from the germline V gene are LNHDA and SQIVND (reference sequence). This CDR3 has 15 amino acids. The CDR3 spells CASKVPGTGNEKLFF. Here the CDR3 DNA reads TGTGCCAGTAAAGTCCCGGGAACAGGGAATGAAAAACTGTTTTTT.

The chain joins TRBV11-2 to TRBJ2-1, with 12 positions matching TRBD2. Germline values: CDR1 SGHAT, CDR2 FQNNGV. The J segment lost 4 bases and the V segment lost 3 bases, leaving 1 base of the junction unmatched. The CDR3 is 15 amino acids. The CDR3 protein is CASSFGTSGYNEQFF. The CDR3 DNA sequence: TGTGCCAGCAGCTTCGGGACTAGCGGGTACAATGAGCAGTTCTTC.

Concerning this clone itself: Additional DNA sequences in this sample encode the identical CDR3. CDR3 protein: CASSPGRGNYEQYF. CDR3 nucleotide sequence: TGTGCCAGCTCACCGGGGAGAGGAAACTACGAGCAGTACTTC. This sequence joins TRBV18 and TRBJ2-7; D might be TRBD2 (5 bases). The CDR3 has 14 amino acids. V lost 3 bases and J lost 3, with 12 bases in between. Germline V gives CDR1 KGHSH, CDR2 LQKENI.

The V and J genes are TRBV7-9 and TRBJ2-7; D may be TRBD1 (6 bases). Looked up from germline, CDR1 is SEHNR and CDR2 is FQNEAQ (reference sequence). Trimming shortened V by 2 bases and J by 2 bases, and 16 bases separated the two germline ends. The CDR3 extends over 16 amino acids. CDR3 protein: CASSLTHRTDPYEQYF. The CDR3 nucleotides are TGTGCCAGCAGCTTAACACACAGGACAGATCCCTACGAGCAGTACTTC.

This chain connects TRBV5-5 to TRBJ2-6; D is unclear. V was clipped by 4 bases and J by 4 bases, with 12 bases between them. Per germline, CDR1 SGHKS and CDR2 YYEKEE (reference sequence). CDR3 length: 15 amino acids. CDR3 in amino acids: CASSRLLPGANVLTF. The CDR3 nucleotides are TGTGCCAGCAGCAGACTCTTGCCAGGGGCCAACGTCCTGACTTTC.

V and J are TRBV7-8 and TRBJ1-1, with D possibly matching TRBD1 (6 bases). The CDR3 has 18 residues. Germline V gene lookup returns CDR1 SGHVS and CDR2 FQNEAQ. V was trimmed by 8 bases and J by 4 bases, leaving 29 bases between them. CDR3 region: CASSKRKTGITDPTEAFF. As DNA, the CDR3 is TGTGCCAGCTCGAAAAGAAAAACAGGGATCACAGACCCCACTGAAGCTTTCTTT.

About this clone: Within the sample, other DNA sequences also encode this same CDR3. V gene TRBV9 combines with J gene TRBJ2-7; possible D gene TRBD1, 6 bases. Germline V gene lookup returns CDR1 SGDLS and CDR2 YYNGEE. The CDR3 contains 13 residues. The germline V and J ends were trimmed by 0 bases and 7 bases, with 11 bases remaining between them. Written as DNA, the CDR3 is TGTGCCAGCAGCGTAGTCGGCCAGGGGGAGCAGTACTTC. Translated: CASSVVGQGEQYF. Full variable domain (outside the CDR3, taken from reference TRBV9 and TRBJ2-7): DSGVTQTPKHLITATGQRVTLRCSPRSGDLSVYWYQQSLDQGLQFLIQYYNGEERAKGNILERFSAQQFPDLHSELNLSSLELGDSALYFCASSVVGQGEQYFGPGTRLTVT.

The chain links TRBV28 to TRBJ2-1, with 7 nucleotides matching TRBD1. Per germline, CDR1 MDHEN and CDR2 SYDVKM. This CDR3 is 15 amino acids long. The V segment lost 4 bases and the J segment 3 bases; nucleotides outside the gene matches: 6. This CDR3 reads CASSWNRGLYNEQFF. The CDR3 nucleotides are TGTGCCAGCAGTTGGAACAGGGGCCTCTACAATGAGCAGTTCTTC.

CDR3 bases: TGTGCCAGTAGTATGCGGACCGGGGGCAACTACGAGCAGTACTTC. It specifies CASSMRTGGNYEQYF. The V and J genes are TRBV19 and TRBJ2-7; D may correspond to TRBD1 or TRBD2 (6 bases each). Trimming stripped 3 bases from V and 3 bases from J, with 15 bases between. The CDR3 spans 15 residues. CDR1 and CDR2 from the germline V gene are LNHDA and SQIVND (reference sequence).

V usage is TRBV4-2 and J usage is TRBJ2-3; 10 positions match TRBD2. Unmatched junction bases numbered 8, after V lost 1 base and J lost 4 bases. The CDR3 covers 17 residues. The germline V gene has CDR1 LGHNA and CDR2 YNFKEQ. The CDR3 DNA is TGTGCCAGCAGCCAAGTCCTGGCTAGCGGGAGTTCAGATACGCAGTATTTT. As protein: CASSQVLASGSSDTQYF.

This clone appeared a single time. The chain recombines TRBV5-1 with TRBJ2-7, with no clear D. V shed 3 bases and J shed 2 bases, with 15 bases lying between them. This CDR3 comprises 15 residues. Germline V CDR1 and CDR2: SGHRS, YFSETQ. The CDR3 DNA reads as TGCGCCAGCAGCTACGAAGTCGGAGCAACCTACGAGCAGTACTTC. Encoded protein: CASSYEVGATYEQYF.